The source of this TCR beta chain is a study of T cells in Graves' hyperthyroidism and ophthalmopathy. Study-level points and caveats: Most clonotypes expanded in thyroid above 0.001 were likewise present in blood. Ophthalmopathy was distinguished from stable hyperthyroidism by 13 V-J signatures.

Amplification yielded TCR beta CDR3 regions, with RNA transcripts as the source. TCR CDR3 underwent first-round RT-PCR with the HTBI primer set. TCRdb fed the multiplex PCR reads into MiXCR, producing one record per CDR3 protein. Seen here are over 550,000 distinct CDR3 sequences, 15% to 20% observed once, and the top ten hold more than 15%. Germline V lookup: CDR1 MNHNS, CDR2 SASEGT. Trimming stripped 6 bases from V and 0 bases from J, with 15 bases between. The CDR3 spans 16 residues. This clonotype was detected ten times or more. Its antigen is unknown. In patients aged 18 to 65, hyperthyroidism was newly diagnosed, with duration under 2 months. Exclusion criteria comprised uncontrolled infection, other autoimmune disease, pregnancy or lactation.

The sequence was obtained from a woman aged 18-35 years with Graves' hyperthyroidism. V usage is TRBV6-1 and J usage is TRBJ2-1; D uncertain. The material sequenced was blood. CDR3 protein: CASSSRPTPSYNEQFF. The CDR3 coding sequence is TGTGCCAGCAGCTCAAGGCCGACCCCCTCCTACAATGAGCAGTTCTTC.